This T cell receptor (beta chain) is drawn from a study of spatial heterogeneity in lung cancer. Turning to the study itself: In raw reads, more than 9.5 appearances on average were recorded for each unique TCR and UMI combination.

This CDR3 has 17 amino acids. From germline, CDR1 is MGHDK and CDR2 SYGVNS. The V gene end was trimmed by 6 bases and the J gene end by 0 bases; junction bases not matched to a gene: 14. This clonotype was recorded many times. TCRdb recomputed calls from the 5' RACE reads with MiXCR, one row per CDR3 protein. The data show under 20,000 distinct CDR3 sequences, with about 10% seen just once and under 25% held by the top ten. Stated time point: blood at routine non-recurrence follow-up after resection. Without sorting, whole RNA was sequenced from tumor, nontumor lung or frozen PBMC. The specimen was PBMCs, collected at follow-up. The rearrangement links TRBV25-1 to TRBJ2-7; 7 bases match TRBD1. The TCR comes from a male donor with early-stage non-small cell lung cancer. CDR3 nucleotide sequence: TGTGCCAGCAGCGATCTGGTGGGCAGGGGGAGCTCCTACGAGCAGTACTTC. It codes for CASSDLVGRGSSYEQYF.